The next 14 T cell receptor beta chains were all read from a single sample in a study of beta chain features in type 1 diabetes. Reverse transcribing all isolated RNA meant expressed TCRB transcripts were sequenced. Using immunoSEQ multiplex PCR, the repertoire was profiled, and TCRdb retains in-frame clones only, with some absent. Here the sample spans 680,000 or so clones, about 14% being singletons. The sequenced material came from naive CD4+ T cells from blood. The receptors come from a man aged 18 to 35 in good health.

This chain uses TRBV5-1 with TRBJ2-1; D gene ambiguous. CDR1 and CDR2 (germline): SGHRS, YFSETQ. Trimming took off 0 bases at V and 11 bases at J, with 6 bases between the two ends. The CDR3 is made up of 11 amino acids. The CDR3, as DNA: TGCGCCAGCAGCTTGGGAGACCAGCAGTTCTTC. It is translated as CASSLGDQQFF. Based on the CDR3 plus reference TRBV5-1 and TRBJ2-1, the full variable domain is KAGVTQTPRYLIKTRGQQVTLSCSPISGHRSVSWYQQTPGQGLQFLFEYFSETQRNKGNFPGRFSGRQFSNSRSEMNVSTLELGDSALYLCASSLGDQQFFGPGTRLTVL.

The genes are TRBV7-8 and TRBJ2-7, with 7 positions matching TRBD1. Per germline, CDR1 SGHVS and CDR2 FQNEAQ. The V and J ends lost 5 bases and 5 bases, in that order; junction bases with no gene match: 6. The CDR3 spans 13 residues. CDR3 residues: CASSPFTGDEQYF. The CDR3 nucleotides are TGTGCCAGCAGCCCCTTTACAGGGGACGAGCAGTACTTC.

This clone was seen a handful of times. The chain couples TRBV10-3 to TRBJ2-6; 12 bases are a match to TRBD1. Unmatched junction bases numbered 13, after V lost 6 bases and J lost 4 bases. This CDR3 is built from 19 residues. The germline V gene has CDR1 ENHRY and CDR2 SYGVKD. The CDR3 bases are TGTGCCATCAGCTTTAGGCCGGGACAGGGGGCGGCCGGGGCCAACGTCCTGACTTTC. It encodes CAISFRPGQGAAGANVLTF.

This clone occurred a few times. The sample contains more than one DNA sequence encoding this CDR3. CDR3 sequence (DNA): TGTGCCAGCAGCCCTCGGACTGGGCCATACAATGAGCAGTTCTTC. Translated: CASSPRTGPYNEQFF. The gene calls are TRBV7-2 and TRBJ2-1; perhaps TRBD2 as D (5 bases). The germline V and J ends were trimmed by 5 bases and 4 bases, with 15 bases remaining between them. This CDR3 is built from 15 residues. In germline, CDR1 is SGHTA, CDR2 FQGNSA.

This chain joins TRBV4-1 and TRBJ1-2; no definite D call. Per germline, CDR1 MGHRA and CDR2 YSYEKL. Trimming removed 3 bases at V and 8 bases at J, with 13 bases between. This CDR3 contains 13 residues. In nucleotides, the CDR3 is TGCGCCAGCAGCCACCTTTCCCCCGGAGGCTACACCTTC. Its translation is CASSHLSPGGYTF.

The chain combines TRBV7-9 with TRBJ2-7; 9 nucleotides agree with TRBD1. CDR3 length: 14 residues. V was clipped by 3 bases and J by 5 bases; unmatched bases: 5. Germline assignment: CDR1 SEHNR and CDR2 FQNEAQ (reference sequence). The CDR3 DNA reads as TGTGCCAGCAGCTTGCGGGACAGGGTCCACGAGCAGTACTTC. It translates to CASSLRDRVHEQYF. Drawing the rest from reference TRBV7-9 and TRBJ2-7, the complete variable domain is DTGVSQNPRHKITKRGQNVTFRCDPISEHNRLYWYRQTLGQGPEFLTYFQNEAQLEKSRLLSDRFSAERPKGSFSTLEIQRTEQGDSAMYLCASSLRDRVHEQYFGPGTRLTVT.

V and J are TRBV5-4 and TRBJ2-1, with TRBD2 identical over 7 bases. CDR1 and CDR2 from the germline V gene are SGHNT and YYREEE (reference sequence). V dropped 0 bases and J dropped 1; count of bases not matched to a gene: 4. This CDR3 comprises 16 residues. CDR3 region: CASSLGKRGSYNEQFF. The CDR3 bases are TGTGCCAGCAGCTTGGGGAAGCGGGGATCCTACAATGAGCAGTTCTTC.

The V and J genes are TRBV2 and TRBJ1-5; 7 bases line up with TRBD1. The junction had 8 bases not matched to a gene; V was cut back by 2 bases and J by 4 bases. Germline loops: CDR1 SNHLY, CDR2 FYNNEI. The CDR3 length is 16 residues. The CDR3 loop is CASSETRTGENQPQHF. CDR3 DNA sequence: TGTGCCAGCAGTGAAACCCGGACAGGAGAGAATCAGCCCCAGCATTTT.

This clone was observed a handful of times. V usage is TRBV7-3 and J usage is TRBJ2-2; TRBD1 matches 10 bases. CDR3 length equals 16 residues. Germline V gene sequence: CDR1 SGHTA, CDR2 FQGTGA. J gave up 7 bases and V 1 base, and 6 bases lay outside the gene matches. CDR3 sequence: CASSLNSGQGNGELFF. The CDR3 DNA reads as TGTGCCAGCAGCTTAAATTCGGGACAGGGGAACGGGGAGCTGTTTTTT.

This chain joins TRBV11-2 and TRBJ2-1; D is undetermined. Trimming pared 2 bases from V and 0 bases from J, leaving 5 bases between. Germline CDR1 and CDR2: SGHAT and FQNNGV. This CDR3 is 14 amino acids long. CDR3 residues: CASSLRGSYNEQFF. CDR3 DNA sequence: TGTGCCAGCAGCTTAAGAGGCTCCTACAATGAGCAGTTCTTC.

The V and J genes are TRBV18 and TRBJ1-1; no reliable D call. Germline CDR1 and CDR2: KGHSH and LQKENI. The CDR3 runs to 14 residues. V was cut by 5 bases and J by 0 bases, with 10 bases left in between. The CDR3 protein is CASSEGQVNTEAFF. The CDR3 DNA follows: TGTGCCAGCTCAGAGGGCCAGGTGAACACTGAAGCTTTCTTT. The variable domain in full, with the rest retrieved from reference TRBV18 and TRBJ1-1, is NAGVMQNPRHLVRRRGQEARLRCSPMKGHSHVYWYRQLPEEGLKFMVYLQKENIIDESGMPKERFSAEFPKEGPSILRIQQVVRGDSAAYFCASSEGQVNTEAFFGQGTRLTVV.

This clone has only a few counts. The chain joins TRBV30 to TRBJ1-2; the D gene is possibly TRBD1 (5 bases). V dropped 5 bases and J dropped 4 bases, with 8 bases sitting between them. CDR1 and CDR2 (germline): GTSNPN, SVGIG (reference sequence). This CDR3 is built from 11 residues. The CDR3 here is CAWQGLYGYTF. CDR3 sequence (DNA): TGTGCCTGGCAGGGACTCTATGGCTACACCTTC.

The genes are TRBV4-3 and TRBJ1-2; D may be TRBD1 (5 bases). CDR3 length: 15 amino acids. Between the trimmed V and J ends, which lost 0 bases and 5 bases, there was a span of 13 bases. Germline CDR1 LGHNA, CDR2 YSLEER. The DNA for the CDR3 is TGCGCCAGCAGCCAAGAAGTAACAGGATTTTATGGCTACACCTTC. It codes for CASSQEVTGFYGYTF.

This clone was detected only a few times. Written as DNA, the CDR3 is TGCAGTGCATATTACAGGGGGGGCTACACCTTC. Its protein is CSAYYRGGYTF. The chain links TRBV20-1 to TRBJ1-2; 8 bases are a match to TRBD1. The CDR3 contains 11 residues. J lost 8 bases, V lost 6 bases, and 5 bases had no gene match. Germline V gene sequence: CDR1 DFQATT, CDR2 SNEGSKA (reference sequence).